This T cell receptor beta chain is drawn from a study of blood T cell repertoires in COVID-19. Authors' methods: The assay estimated nucleated cells by amplifying reference gene primers. TCRdb's copy holds only in-frame clones and misses some; the assay was immunoSEQ multiplex PCR. V and J calls and clone size follow that table, whereas D and trimming were derived from the DNA. The top ten hold more than 3% of the sample, which has about 150,000 clones, about 86% seen once. The CDR3 is 15 residues long. CDR1 SGDLS and CDR2 YYNGEE come from the germline V gene. Deletions cut 0 bases from V and 3 bases from J, with 10 bases between.

Sequenced material: peripheral blood. The chain carries TRBV9 and TRBJ1-5, with D possibly being TRBD1 (6 bases). The clonotype was recovered from an older woman with acute or convalescent COVID-19. CDR3 bases: TGTGCCAGCAGCGTAGGAGGGGGGGACAATCAGCCCCAGCATTTT. It encodes CASSVGGGDNQPQHF.